Each of the 8 T cell receptor beta chains below was sequenced from the same sample in a study of T cells in Graves' hyperthyroidism and ophthalmopathy. The CDR3 regions of TCR beta were amplified from RNA transcripts. In the first-round RT-PCR of the TCR CDR3, the HTBI primer set was used. A single record per CDR3 protein comes from TCRdb applying MiXCR to the multiplex PCR reads. The profile covers 350,000 to 450,000 distinct CDR3 sequences, with around an eighth appearing a single time and approximately 27% taken by the ten largest. Source material: blood. The receptor set was obtained from a man aged 45-60 years with Graves' ophthalmopathy.

This clonotype was counted at least ten times. The chain couples TRBV7-9 to TRBJ2-7; D possibly corresponds to TRBD2 (5 bases). CDR1 and CDR2 from the germline V gene are SEHNR and FQNEAQ (reference sequence). The CDR3 loop spans 18 amino acids. Trimming removed 0 bases at V and 2 bases at J, with 20 bases between. The CDR3 coding sequence is TGTGCCAGCAGCTTAGCGCTAACGGCTAGCTCCCCGACCTACGAGCAGTACTTC. Translated, it gives CASSLALTASSPTYEQYF.

Ten or more counts support this clonotype. The chain couples TRBV5-1 to TRBJ2-7; TRBD1 matches at 7 bases. V lost 4 bases, J lost 3 bases, and 4 bases stayed unmatched. Germline CDR1 and CDR2: SGHRS and YFSETQ. The CDR3 is made up of 13 amino acids. DNA for the CDR3: TGCGCCAGCAGCCAACAGGGGCTCTACGAGCAGTACTTC. Protein product: CASSQQGLYEQYF.

Notes on this clonotype: A much larger clone lies a single base off, so this may be a read error. The chain employs TRBV20-1 and TRBJ2-7, with 9 bases matching TRBD1. Germline trimming cut 5 bases from V and 2 bases from J; bases unmatched to any gene: 7. The CDR3 length is 14 residues. Germline V gives CDR1 DFQATT, CDR2 SNEGSKA (reference sequence). CDR3 region: CSAPTGQGPYEQYF. CDR3 DNA: TGCAGTGCTCCGACGGGACAGGGCCCCTACGAGCAGTACTTC.

This clonotype was seen a handful of times. The rearrangement links TRBV7-6 to TRBJ2-1; 7 bases align to TRBD2. Unmatched junction bases numbered 7, after V lost 2 bases and J lost 6 bases. The CDR3 covers 15 residues. In germline, CDR1 is SGHVS, CDR2 FNYEAQ. In DNA form, the CDR3 reads TGTGCCAGCAGCTTACGGCCTAGCGGCTCCAATGAGCAGTTCTTC. It yields the protein CASSLRPSGSNEQFF.

This clonotype was seen many times. This chain joins TRBV3-1 and TRBJ2-7; D not resolved. Germline V gene data show CDR1 as LGHDT and CDR2 as YNNKEL (reference sequence). V was cut by 4 bases and J by 6 bases, with 19 bases left in between. The CDR3 totals 15 residues. CDR3 loop: CASSRRSVTLAEQYF. In DNA, the CDR3 is TGTGCCAGCAGCCGGAGATCGGTGACTCTGGCCGAGCAGTACTTC.

This clonotype was seen many times. This chain links TRBV3-1 with TRBJ2-1; D gene ambiguous. The CDR3 runs to 13 residues. Per germline, CDR1 LGHDT and CDR2 YNNKEL (reference sequence). Trimming shortened V by 7 bases and J by 9 bases, and 16 bases separated the two germline ends. The CDR3 spells CASTLGGSGEQFF. The CDR3 DNA sequence: TGTGCCAGCACCCTAGGTGGGTCGGGTGAGCAGTTCTTC.

There are a few counts of this clonotype. The chain recombines TRBV5-1 with TRBJ1-6, with no clear D. V lost 0 bases, J lost 5 bases, and 9 bases lay in between. The germline V gene has CDR1 SGHRS and CDR2 YFSETQ. The CDR3 runs to 15 residues. The CDR3 nucleotides are TGCGCCAGCAGCTTGGCGGATGGAAATAATTCACCCCTCCACTTT. Translating gives CASSLADGNNSPLHF. Full variable domain (missing parts from reference TRBV5-1 and TRBJ1-6): KAGVTQTPRYLIKTRGQQVTLSCSPISGHRSVSWYQQTPGQGLQFLFEYFSETQRNKGNFPGRFSGRQFSNSRSEMNVSTLELGDSALYLCASSLADGNNSPLHFGNGTRLTVT.

This clonotype was recorded a few times. The V call is TRBV18, the J call TRBJ1-1; 8 positions agree with TRBD1. CDR1 and CDR2 (germline): KGHSH, LQKENI. V gave up 4 bases and J gave up 5 bases; unmatched junction bases: 6. CDR3 length: 14 amino acids. CDR3 region: CASSLQGARTEAFF. CDR3 coding DNA: TGTGCCAGCTCACTTCAGGGGGCGCGGACTGAAGCTTTCTTT.